This T cell receptor (beta chain) was identified in a study of T cells of healthy individuals. The CDR3 is 14 amino acids. Looked up from germline, CDR1 is MNHEY and CDR2 is SMNVEV (reference sequence). With 5 bases clipped from V and 12 bases from J, the junction kept 10 bases outside the gene matches. TCRdb independently ran MiXCR on the 5' RACE reads; one entry per CDR3 protein. This table has approximately 58,000 distinct CDR3 sequences, 14% to 15% appearing once. The source of this sequence is a human donor in good health. The chain combines TRBV27 with TRBJ1-6, with 7 bases lining up with TRBD1. The chain's CDR3 is CASSPTQGRRPLHF. The CDR3 coding sequence is TGTGCCAGCAGTCCCACACAGGGGCGGCGACCCCTCCACTTT.